These 10 T cell receptor beta chains came from one sample sequenced in a study of T-cell reconstitution after alpha-beta-depleted transplantation in children. It was with unique molecular identifiers that the TCRbeta library was prepared. Via MiXCR, TCRdb re-called the PCR reads, giving one row per CDR3 protein. The sample has around 530,000 distinct CDR3 sequences, about 33% seen once; the top ten hold 2% to 2.5%. The specimen was PBMCs from the stem cell graft donor, collected from the stem cell graft. Receptors were obtained from a human donor who donated a stem cell graft to a child with aplastic anemia.

About this clonotype itself: At one end the junction does not follow the germline gene, possibly because of a read error. The chain recombines TRBV4-3 with TRBJ2-2; 15 bases are shared with TRBD2. The germline CDR1 and CDR2 sequences are LGHNA and YSLEER. The length of the CDR3 is 19 residues. The CDR3: CASSQNGLAGGPPAGDLFF. The CDR3 nucleotides are TGCGCCAGCAGCCAAAACGGACTAGCGGGAGGGCCTCCCGCCGGGGACCTGTTTTTT.

This chain connects TRBV5-1 to TRBJ2-1, with 8 bases that match TRBD1. CDR1 is SGHRS and CDR2 is YFSETQ in the germline V gene. The CDR3 contains 14 residues. The junction had 4 bases not matched to a gene; V was cut back by 3 bases and J by 5 bases. The CDR3 is CASSWGTGDNEQFF. The CDR3 DNA reads as TGCGCCAGCAGCTGGGGGACAGGAGACAATGAGCAGTTCTTC.

This clonotype has only a few counts. The chain has TRBV7-2 and TRBJ2-1; 7 nucleotides line up with TRBD2. V shed 2 bases and J 3 bases; nucleotides not matched to a gene: 7. The V gene's germline CDR1 is SGHTA and CDR2 FQGNSA. The CDR3 extends over 16 amino acids. Here the CDR3 reads CASSLPLVAGYNEQFF. CDR3 sequence (DNA): TGTGCCAGCAGCTTACCCTTGGTAGCGGGCTACAATGAGCAGTTCTTC.

This clonotype was seen a few times. The J gene is TRBJ1-1, the V gene TRBV12-3 or TRBV12-4; unclear D gene. V dropped 2 bases and J dropped 0 bases, with 10 bases sitting between them. The CDR3 is 15 amino acids. In nucleotides, the CDR3 is TGTGCCAGCAGTTTAAACCCGGGTATGAACACTGAAGCTTTCTTT. This sequence encodes CASSLNPGMNTEAFF.

The V and J genes are TRBV7-2 and TRBJ2-3; possible D gene TRBD1, 6 bases. V lost 5 bases and J 2 bases, leaving 14 bases between the germline ends. The CDR3 spans 15 residues. CDR1 is SGHTA, CDR2 FQGNSA, per germline. The CDR3 sequence is CASSQNTGFTDTQYF. For the CDR3, the DNA is TGTGCCAGCAGCCAAAACACAGGGTTCACAGATACGCAGTATTTT.

A few counts support this clonotype. The chain joins TRBV30 to TRBJ1-1, with 9 bases aligning to TRBD1. This CDR3 has 13 amino acids. J gave up 5 bases and V 3 bases, and 4 bases lay outside the gene matches. Germline assignment: CDR1 GTSNPN and CDR2 SVGIG (reference sequence). CDR3 nucleotide sequence: TGTGCCTGGAGGGGACAGGGATGGACTGAAGCTTTCTTT. Protein product: CAWRGQGWTEAFF.

This clonotype came up a few times. This chain links TRBV20-1 with TRBJ2-3; 7 bases are a match to TRBD2. Germline V CDR1 and CDR2: DFQATT, SNEGSKA (reference sequence). Losses at the gene ends were 0 bases for V and 0 bases for J; bases not matched to a gene: 9. The CDR3 totals 17 residues. CDR3 protein: CSARDSLAGVSTDTQYF. As DNA, the CDR3 is TGCAGTGCTAGAGATAGCCTCGCGGGAGTCAGCACAGATACGCAGTATTTT.

J is TRBJ2-2 and V is TRBV20-1; weak D call: TRBD2 (5 bases). The CDR3 is 14 residues long. The germline gives CDR1 DFQATT, CDR2 SNEGSKA (reference sequence). V lost 6 bases to trimming and J lost 3 bases, with 14 bases between them. CDR3 DNA: TGCAGTGCCCCAAGGGAGATTGACACCGGGGAGCTGTTTTTT. Its translation: CSAPREIDTGELFF.

This clonotype was recorded a few times. The rearrangement uses TRBV29-1 and TRBJ1-2; D might be TRBD1 (6 bases). CDR1 is SQVTM, CDR2 ANQGSEA, per germline. The length of the CDR3 is 13 residues. Trimming took 0 bases from V and 14 from J, leaving 19 bases between them. The CDR3 sequence: CSVEDRDTFPRTF. CDR3 nucleotide sequence: TGCAGCGTTGAAGATCGGGACACCTTCCCCAGAACCTTC. The full variable domain, its missing parts supplied by reference TRBV29-1 and TRBJ1-2, is SAVISQKPSRDICQRGTSLTIQCQVDSQVTMMFWYRQQPGQSLTLIATANQGSEATYESGFVIDKFPISRPNLTFSTLTVSNMSPEDSSIYLCSVEDRDTFPRTFGSGTRLTVV.

The J gene is TRBJ2-3, the V gene TRBV9, with D possibly TRBD2 on 5 matching bases. V was cut by 3 bases and J by 6 bases, with 8 bases left in between. Per the germline V gene, CDR1 is SGDLS and CDR2 is YYNGEE. CDR3 length equals 12 residues. The DNA for the CDR3 is TGTGCCAGCAGCGCCGGGATCGATACGCAGTATTTT. Its protein is CASSAGIDTQYF.